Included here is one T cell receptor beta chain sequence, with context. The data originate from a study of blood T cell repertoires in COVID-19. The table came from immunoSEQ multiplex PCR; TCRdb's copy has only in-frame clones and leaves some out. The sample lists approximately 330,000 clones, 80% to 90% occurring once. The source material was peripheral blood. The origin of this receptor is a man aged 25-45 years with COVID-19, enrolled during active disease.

The CDR3 sequence is CASSKYGSGVNTEAFF. As DNA, the CDR3 is TGTGCCAGCAGCAAATATGGCTCGGGAGTGAACACTGAAGCTTTCTTT. The rearrangement links TRBV21-1 to TRBJ1-1. TRBV21-1 is a recognized pseudogene. The CDR3 covers 16 residues.